This TCR beta chain was retrieved from a study of blood T cell repertoires in COVID-19. Across the study: PBMCs, B-cell-depleted T cells, or T cells were the source of the cDNA or gDNA that made up the material.

Sequenced by immunoSEQ multiplex PCR; TCRdb stores in-frame clones only, minus some. The sample lists roughly 350,000 clones; around 85% were seen once. In germline, CDR1 is ENHRY, CDR2 SYGVKD. CDR3 length: 18 residues. Trimming took 0 bases from V and 0 from J; bases not matched to a gene: 9. The rearrangement links TRBV10-3 to TRBJ2-7; 9 nucleotides agree with TRBD2. The sequenced sample consisted of peripheral blood. The source is a woman aged 18-29 years with acute or convalescent COVID-19. In DNA, the CDR3 is TGTGCCATCAGTGAGTCGAAGGGTAGCGGGGGAAGCTCCTACGAGCAGTACTTC. As protein: CAISESKGSGGSSYEQYF.